This entry features one T cell receptor (beta chain) sequence. This clone showed up many times. Its recognized antigen is unknown. Base qualities are not at hand, and no much larger clone is one base apart. TCRbeta libraries were sequenced on an Illumina MiSeq, averaging about 40,773 productive templates per sample. Multiplex PCR amplification was used to generate TCRbeta CDR3 libraries with the immunoSEQ assay. The authors processed their data as follows. Repertoire diversity was calculated as previously defined, with values near 0 taken to indicate extremely monoclonal samples. TCRdb obtained this table from immuneACCESS and retained in-frame rearrangements with V and J assigned. These tables miss some clones; where compared with another copy, unresolved V genes account for less than half of the shortfall, and the remainder is unexplained. V and J calls and clone size are those listed in that table; D and trimming were worked out from the DNA. This sample holds roughly 3,200 clones; around 46% were observed only once. The ten largest clones capture about 60% of the sample.

This sample was included in a study of STAT3 mutations in large granular lymphocyte leukemia (dated by TCRdb to 2018 to 2020). Study-wide context: About half of the T-LGLL patients who underwent longitudinal sequencing carried canonical activating STAT3 mutations. One or more immunosuppressive therapy regimens were given to more than half of T-LGLL patients, and hematologic response was seen in around two fifths of the treated patients. To reconstruct clonal hierarchy and dynamics, serial deep sequencing of TCRbeta CDR3 and STAT3 was performed in patients with T-cell large granular lymphocyte leukemia. From an initial cohort of hundreds of LGL patients, roughly 20 representative T-LGLL cases were chosen for longitudinal sequencing of TCRbeta and STAT3. As controls within the study, two patients with natural killer LGL leukemia were also sequenced longitudinally. Each patient was sequenced at an average of approximately 3.8 time points, ranging from 2 to 8 samplings.

V is cut by 7 bases and J by 5 bases, and the space between the germline ends is 17 bases. CDR1 SQVTM and CDR2 ANQGSEA are derived from the germline V gene. The CDR3 covers 13 residues, taking in both the cysteine and the phenylalanine. Only the CDR3 portion is preserved as DNA: 39 bases, with reading frame beginning at the first base. The same DNA, extracted from blood mononuclear cells, served for both the TCR sequencing and the STAT3 sequencing. On the study overall, not on this receptor specifically: Several patients had a dominant TCR clone burden greater than the STAT3 mutant burden, which suggests that the STAT3 mutation arose secondarily within a clone that had already expanded. At least one immunodominant TCRbeta clonotype was present in every T-LGLL patient, and multiple immunodominant subclonotypes appeared in about half of the T-LGLL patients. TCR clonotype switching after therapy was observed in about 35% of the 18 patients, and all newly emerging clones were found to be STAT3 wild type. Because no samples were available when a clone first appeared, clonal expansion was inferred from samplings taken at other points. Linking therapy response to changes in TCR clonal burden was complicated by variable intervals between samplings and by differing treatment regimens. Since codominant clonotypes persisted in some patients, a small but highly pathogenic clone may have gone undetected.

Sequencing was carried out using peripheral blood mononuclear cells. The receptor was isolated from a man over 45 with T-cell large granular lymphocyte leukemia. Some clones in this sample may be carry-over from other donors' samples. The age is the age at diagnosis. This sequence uses TRBV29-1 and TRBJ1-1; matching of 5 bases hints at TRBD1 as the D gene. The base sequence is TGCAGCGCCCGAGGAGGGGCGGGTACTGAAGCTTTCTTT. It encodes CSARGGAGTEAFF.